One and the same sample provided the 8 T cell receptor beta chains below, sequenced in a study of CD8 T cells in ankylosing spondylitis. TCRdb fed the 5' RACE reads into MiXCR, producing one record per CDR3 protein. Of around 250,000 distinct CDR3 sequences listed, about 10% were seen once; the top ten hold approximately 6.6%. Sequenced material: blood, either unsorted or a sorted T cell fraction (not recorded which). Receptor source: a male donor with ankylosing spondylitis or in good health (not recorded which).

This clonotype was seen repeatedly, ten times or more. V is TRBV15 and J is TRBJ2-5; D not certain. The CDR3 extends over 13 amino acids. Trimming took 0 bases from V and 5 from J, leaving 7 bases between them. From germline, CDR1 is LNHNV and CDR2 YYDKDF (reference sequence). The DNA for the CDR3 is TGTGCCACCAGCAGAGATCCAACCGAGACCCAGTACTTC. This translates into CATSRDPTETQYF.

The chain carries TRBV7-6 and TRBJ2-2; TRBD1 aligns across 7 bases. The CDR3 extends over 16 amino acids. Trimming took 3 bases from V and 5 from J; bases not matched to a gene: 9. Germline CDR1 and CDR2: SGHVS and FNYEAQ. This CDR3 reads CASSLAVGQATGELFF. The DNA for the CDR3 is TGTGCCAGCAGCTTGGCTGTAGGACAGGCAACCGGGGAGCTGTTTTTT.

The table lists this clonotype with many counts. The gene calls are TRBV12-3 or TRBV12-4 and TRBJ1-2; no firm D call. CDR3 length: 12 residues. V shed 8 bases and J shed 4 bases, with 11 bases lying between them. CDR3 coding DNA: TGTGCCAGCTACAAGGGAGGCTATGGCTACACCTTC. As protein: CASYKGGYGYTF.

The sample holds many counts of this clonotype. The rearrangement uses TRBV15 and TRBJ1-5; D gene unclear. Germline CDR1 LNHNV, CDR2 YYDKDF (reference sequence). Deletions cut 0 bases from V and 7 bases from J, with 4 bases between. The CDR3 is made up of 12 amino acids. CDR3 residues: CATSRDWQPQHF. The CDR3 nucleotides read TGTGCCACCAGCAGAGATTGGCAGCCCCAGCATTTT.

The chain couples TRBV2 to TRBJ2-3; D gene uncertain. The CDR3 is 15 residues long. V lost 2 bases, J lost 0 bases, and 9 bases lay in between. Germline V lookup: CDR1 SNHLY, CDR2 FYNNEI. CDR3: CASSERAVSTDTQYF. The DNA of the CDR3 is TGTGCCAGCAGTGAAAGGGCAGTAAGCACAGATACGCAGTATTTT.

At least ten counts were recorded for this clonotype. CDR3 sequence (DNA): TGCGCCAGCAGCCCCTCGATCGGAGTTCGGGAGACCCAGTACTTC. Its protein product is CASSPSIGVRETQYF. The rearrangement links TRBV5-1 to TRBJ2-5; D gene uncertain. In germline, CDR1 is SGHRS, CDR2 YFSETQ. The CDR3 length is 15 residues. Trimming left V 4 bases short and J 5 bases short, with 18 bases between.

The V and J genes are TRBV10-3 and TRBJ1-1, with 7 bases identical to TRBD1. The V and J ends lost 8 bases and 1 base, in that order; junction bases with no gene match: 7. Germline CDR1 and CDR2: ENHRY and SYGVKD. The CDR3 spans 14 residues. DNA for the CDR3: TGTGCCATCGGAACCGGGACAGAGAACACTGAAGCTTTCTTT. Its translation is CAIGTGTENTEAFF.

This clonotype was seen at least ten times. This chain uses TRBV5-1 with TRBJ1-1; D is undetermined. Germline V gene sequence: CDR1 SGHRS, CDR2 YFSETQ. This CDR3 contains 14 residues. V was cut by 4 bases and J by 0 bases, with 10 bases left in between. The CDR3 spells CASSGSELNTEAFF. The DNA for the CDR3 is TGCGCCAGCAGCGGAAGCGAGTTGAACACTGAAGCTTTCTTT.